This TCR beta chain was recorded in a study of beta chain features in type 1 diabetes. Across the study: Healthy donors resembled patients in age, gender and cell yields. Sorted cell examination encompassed approximately 98,000,000 cells across all samples. The study's findings and limits: In these data, an HLA type influence on TCRB rearrangement remained unresolved.

In this sample, this clone turned up a few times. Its antigen remains unknown. Expressed TCRB transcripts were sequenced because the isolated RNA had all been reverse transcribed beforehand. Produced via immunoSEQ multiplex PCR; TCRdb's table is partial and in-frame only. The sample shows about 160,000 clones, 7% to 10% of them seen only once. The germline gives CDR1 SGHAT, CDR2 FQNNGV. There are 14 residues in the CDR3. V lost 0 bases and J lost 4; bases outside the gene matches: 2. Sequenced sample: central memory CD4+ T cells from blood. The chain links TRBV11-2 to TRBJ2-5; 7 positions agree with TRBD2. The receptor's source is a woman aged 18-29 years in good health. Here the CDR3 reads CASSLDPGGETQYF. The CDR3 DNA is TGTGCCAGCAGCTTAGATCCGGGGGGAGAGACCCAGTACTTC.